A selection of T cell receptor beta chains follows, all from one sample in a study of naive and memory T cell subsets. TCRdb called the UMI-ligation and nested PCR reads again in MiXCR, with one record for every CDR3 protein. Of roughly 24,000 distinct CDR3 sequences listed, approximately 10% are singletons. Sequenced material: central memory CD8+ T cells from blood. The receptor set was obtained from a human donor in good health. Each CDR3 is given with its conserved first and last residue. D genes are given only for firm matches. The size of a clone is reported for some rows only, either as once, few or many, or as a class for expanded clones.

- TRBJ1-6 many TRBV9 TGTGCCAGTGGACAGCCGGGGAGCTCCTATAATTCACCCCTCCACTTT CASGQPGSSYNSPLHF
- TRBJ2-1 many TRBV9 TGTGCCAGCAGCGTAGTCGTAGCAGGCAATGAGCAGTTCTTC CASSVVVAGNEQFF
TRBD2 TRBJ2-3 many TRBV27 TGTGCCAGCAGGTCAATAGCGGGAGGGTTAACAGATACGCAGTATTTT CASRSIAGGLTDTQYF
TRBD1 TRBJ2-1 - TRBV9 TGTGCCAGCAGCTCGCGGACAGGGGTCGGTGAGCAGTTCTTC CASSSRTGVGEQFF
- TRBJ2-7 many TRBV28 TGTGCCAGCAGTTTGACCCCCCGCTCCTACGAGCAGTACTTC CASSLTPRSYEQYF
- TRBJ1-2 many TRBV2 TGTGCCAGCAGTGAATCCCCCGGTGGACAGTCGTTTAACTATGGCTACACCTTC CASSESPGGQSFNYGYTF
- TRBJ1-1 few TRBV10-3 TGTGCCATCAGCATGAACACTGAAGCTTTCTTT CAISMNTEAFF
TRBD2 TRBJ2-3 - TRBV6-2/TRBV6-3 TGTGCCAGCAGCCCCCCACTAGCGGAGCCTCTGAGCGCAGATACGCAGTATTTT CASSPPLAEPLSADTQYF
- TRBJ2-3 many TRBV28 TGTGCCAGCAGTTTTCAGGGCAGGATCACAGATACGCAGTATTTT CASSFQGRITDTQYF
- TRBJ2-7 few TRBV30 TGTGCCTGGAGTGTGTTATCGGACAGCTCCTACGAGCAGTACTTC CAWSVLSDSSYEQYF
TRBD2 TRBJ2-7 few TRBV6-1 TGTGCCAGCAGTGGACTAGCGGGAGGTTCCTACGAGCAGTACTTC CASSGLAGGSYEQYF
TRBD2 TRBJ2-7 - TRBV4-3 TGCGCCAGCAGCGTAGACTTAGCGGGAGACGCCGACGAGCAGTACTTC CASSVDLAGDADEQYF
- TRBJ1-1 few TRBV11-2 TGTGCCAGCAGCCTGAGCATAGGGCGCGCGGGCACTGAAGCTTTCTTT CASSLSIGRAGTEAFF
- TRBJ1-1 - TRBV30 TGTGCCTGGAGTACTGGGGAGGACACTGAAGCTTTCTTT CAWSTGEDTEAFF
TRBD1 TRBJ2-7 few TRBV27 TGTGCCAGCAGTGTCGGGACAGGGGCCCACGAGCAGTACTTC CASSVGTGAHEQYF
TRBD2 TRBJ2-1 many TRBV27 TGTGCCAGCAGTCCCAAGCCACTAGCGGGAGTTTATGAGCAGTTCTTC CASSPKPLAGVYEQFF
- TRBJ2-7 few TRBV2 TGTGCCAGCAGTGAATTATGGGGTTCCTACGAGCAGTACTTC CASSELWGSYEQYF
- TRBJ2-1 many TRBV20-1 TGCAGTGCTAGAGTCATAACCTTGACGGGACTTACAAGTGAGCAGTTCTTC CSARVITLTGLTSEQFF
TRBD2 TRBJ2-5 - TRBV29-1 TGCAGCGTCGATGGACTAGTGGAGGGGTACCAAGAGACCCAGTACTTC CSVDGLVEGYQETQYF
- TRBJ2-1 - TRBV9 TGTGCCAGCAGCCCCTGGGGGCAGGGTATGGATGAGCAGTTCTTC CASSPWGQGMDEQFF
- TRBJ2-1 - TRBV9 TGTGCCAGCAGCGTGCTAGCTAATGATGAGCAGTTCTTC CASSVLANDEQFF
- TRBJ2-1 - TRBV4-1 TGCGCCAGCAGCCAAGTAGATGGGGGCTACAATGAGCAGTTCTTC CASSQVDGGYNEQFF
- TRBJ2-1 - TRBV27 TGTGCCAGCAGAGCCGGGATCAATGAGCAGTTCTTC CASRAGINEQFF
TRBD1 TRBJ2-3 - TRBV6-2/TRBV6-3 TGTGCCAGCAGCCCGGGACAGGGGGCCGATACGCAGTATTTT CASSPGQGADTQYF
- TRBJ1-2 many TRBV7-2 TGTGCCAGCAGGGGGGGGGAAGGCGGCTATGGCTACACCTTC CASRGGEGGYGYTF
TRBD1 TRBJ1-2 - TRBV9 TGTGCCAGCAGCGACCCGGACGGACAGGATGGCTACACCTTC CASSDPDGQDGYTF
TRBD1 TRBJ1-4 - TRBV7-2 TGTGCCAGCAGCTTCTTGGGACAGGGAAATGAAAAACTGTTTTTT CASSFLGQGNEKLFF
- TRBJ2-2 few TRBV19 TGTGCCAGTAGTGTTCGGCTTTGGAACACCGGGGAGCTGTTTTTT CASSVRLWNTGELFF
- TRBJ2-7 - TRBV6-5 TGTGCCAGCAGTTACTCGGGGGACAACTACGAGCAGTACTTC CASSYSGDNYEQYF
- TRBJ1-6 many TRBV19 TGTGCCAGTAGTATGGACACGTATAATTCACCCCTCCACTTT CASSMDTYNSPLHF
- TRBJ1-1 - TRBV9 TGTGCCAGCAGCGGCGGGACGAGGAACACTGAAGCTTTCTTT CASSGGTRNTEAFF
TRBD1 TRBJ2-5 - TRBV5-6 TGTGCCAGCAGCACATTTCCGGAGGGACAGGCATATCAAGAGACCCAGTACTTC CASSTFPEGQAYQETQYF
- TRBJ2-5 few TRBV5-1 TGCGCCAGCAGCTTGGCCGGGAGCCAAGAGACCCAGTACTTC CASSLAGSQETQYF
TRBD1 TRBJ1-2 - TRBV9 TGTGCCAGCAGCGTAGAAGGGACAGGCTCCTTCTATGGCTACACCTTC CASSVEGTGSFYGYTF
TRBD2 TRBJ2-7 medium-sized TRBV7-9 TGTGCCAGCAGCTCGCCGACTAGCGGGAGTTTTTCCCACGAGCAGTACTTC CASSSPTSGSFSHEQYF
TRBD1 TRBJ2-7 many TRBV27 TGTGCCAGCAGTTTGGGACAGGGTAGCGAGCAGTACTTC CASSLGQGSEQYF
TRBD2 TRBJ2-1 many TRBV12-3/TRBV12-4 TGTGCCAGCAGCCCTGGGACTAGCGGGAGGGATGAGCAGTTCTTC CASSPGTSGRDEQFF
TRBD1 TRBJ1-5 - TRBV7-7 TGTGCCAGCAGCCAGGGGGCTGGTCAGCCCCAGCATTTT CASSQGAGQPQHF
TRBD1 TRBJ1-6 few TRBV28 TGTGCCAGCAGTTTACCCCAAACAGGGGTTTCACCCCTCCACTTT CASSLPQTGVSPLHF
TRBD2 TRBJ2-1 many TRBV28 TGTGCCAGCAGTTTATCGGGGCGGGAGGGCCTAAATGAGCAGTTCTTC CASSLSGREGLNEQFF
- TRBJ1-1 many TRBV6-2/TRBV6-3 TGTGCCAGCAGTTACCAGGCAGCAGAAGCTTTCTTT CASSYQAAEAFF
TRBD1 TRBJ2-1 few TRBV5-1 TGCGCCAGCAGCGTCCGGGACAGACTTACCAATGAGCAGTTCTTC CASSVRDRLTNEQFF
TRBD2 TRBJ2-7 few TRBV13 TGTGCCAGCAGCTTAGGAACGGGAGGCGGCGAGCAGTACTTC CASSLGTGGGEQYF
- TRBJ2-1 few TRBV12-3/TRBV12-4 TGTGCCAGCAGTTTAACGAGACACGCGATCAATGAGCAGTTCTTC CASSLTRHAINEQFF
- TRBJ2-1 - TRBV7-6 TGTGCCAGCAGCTTACCCGGGGGGCTCTACAATGAGCAGTTCTTC CASSLPGGLYNEQFF
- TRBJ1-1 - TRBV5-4 TGTGCCAGCAGTCCCATGGCCGGGAACACTGAAGCTTTCTTT CASSPMAGNTEAFF
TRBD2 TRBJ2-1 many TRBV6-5 TGTGCCAGCAGTTCTAGCCCTAGCGGGAGTAGTGAGCAGTTCTTC CASSSSPSGSSEQFF
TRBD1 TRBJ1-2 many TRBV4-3 TGCGCCAGCAGCCAAGATTGGGGACAGGAGTATGGAGGCTACACCTTC CASSQDWGQEYGGYTF
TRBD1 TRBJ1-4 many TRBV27 TGTGCCAGCAGTTTAGGGACAGCAAATAATGAAAAACTGTTTTTT CASSLGTANNEKLFF
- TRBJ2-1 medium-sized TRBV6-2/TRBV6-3 TGTGCCAGCAGTTACTCGAGTATATATCTCGGTGTTGAGCAGTTCTTC CASSYSSIYLGVEQFF
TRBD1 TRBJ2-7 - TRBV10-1 TGCGCCACCACGGGACAGACCGGCGAGCAGTACTTC CATTGQTGEQYF
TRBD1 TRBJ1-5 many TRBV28 TGTGCCAGCAGTTTAGGGGACAGGGTAGCGCAGCCCCAGCATTTT CASSLGDRVAQPQHF
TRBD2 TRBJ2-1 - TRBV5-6 TGTGCCAGCAGCTTTGGGCTAGCGGGATACAATGAGCAGTTCTTC CASSFGLAGYNEQFF
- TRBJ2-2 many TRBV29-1 TGCAGCGCCTTCAGGGATACCGGGGAGCTGTTTTTT CSAFRDTGELFF
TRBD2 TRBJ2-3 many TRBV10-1 TGCGCCAGCAGTGAGTTGCGGGAGATAGGTACAGATACGCAGTATTTT CASSELREIGTDTQYF
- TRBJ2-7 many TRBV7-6 TGTGCCAGCAGCCCAATGGCTGGCCAAGTCTACGAGCAGTACTTC CASSPMAGQVYEQYF